These T cell receptor beta chains were read from a single sample in a study of T cell responses to AZD1222 COVID-19 vaccine. Clones were sequenced by immunoSEQ multiplex PCR, and TCRdb holds only the in-frame ones, with some missing. Seen here are 150,000 to 200,000 clones, 90% to 95% observed once, and the top ten hold less than 1.5%. The material sequenced was peripheral blood, taken 28 days after the second AZD1222 dose. These TCRs come from an adult who received the AZD1222 COVID-19 vaccine. Each CDR3 is given with its conserved first and last residue. Fields, in order: J gene, V gene, D gene, clone size, CDR3 DNA, CDR3 protein. A D gene is named only where the DNA matches it firmly. Clone size is shown for a subset of rows, as once, few, many or a class of expanded clone.

j_gene: TRBJ2-5
v_gene: TRBV6-5
d_gene: NA
abundance: NA
CDR3nt: TGTGCCAGCAGTTACTCGGGGGGATGGGAGACCCAGTACTTC
CDR3aa: CASSYSGGWETQYF

j_gene: TRBJ2-3
v_gene: TRBV5-4
d_gene: TRBD1
abundance: NA
CDR3nt: TGTGCCAGCAGCACACAGACAGGGACCGATACGCAGTATTTT
CDR3aa: CASSTQTGTDTQYF

j_gene: TRBJ1-2
v_gene: TRBV6-1
d_gene: NA
abundance: NA
CDR3nt: TGTGCCAGCAGTGAAGCACTGGAAGGACGGTCCTATGGCTACACCTTC
CDR3aa: CASSEALEGRSYGYTF

j_gene: TRBJ2-7
v_gene: TRBV7-9
d_gene: TRBD1
abundance: NA
CDR3nt: TGTGCCAGCACCGACCACCGGGACAGGGCCTACGAGCAGTACTTC
CDR3aa: CASTDHRDRAYEQYF

j_gene: TRBJ1-5
v_gene: TRBV6-6
d_gene: NA
abundance: NA
CDR3nt: TGTGCCAGCAGTTACTCCTGGGGGGAGCCCCAGCATTTT
CDR3aa: CASSYSWGEPQHF

j_gene: TRBJ2-7
v_gene: TRBV5-5
d_gene: TRBD1
abundance: NA
CDR3nt: TGTGCCAGCAGCTACAGGGGAATCTACGAGCAGTACTTC
CDR3aa: CASSYRGIYEQYF

j_gene: TRBJ1-1
v_gene: TRBV19
d_gene: NA
abundance: NA
CDR3nt: TGTGCCAGTAGTATAGATTTACCAAACACTGAAGCTTTCTTT
CDR3aa: CASSIDLPNTEAFF

j_gene: TRBJ1-2
v_gene: TRBV12-3/TRBV12-4
d_gene: NA
abundance: NA
CDR3nt: TGTGCCACAGGGACCGAGGCCTTTGGCTACACCTTC
CDR3aa: CATGTEAFGYTF

j_gene: TRBJ1-1
v_gene: TRBV5-6
d_gene: NA
abundance: NA
CDR3nt: TGTGCCAGCAGCTTTCGGAACACTGAAGCTTTCTTT
CDR3aa: CASSFRNTEAFF

j_gene: TRBJ2-1
v_gene: TRBV6-6
d_gene: NA
abundance: NA
CDR3nt: TGTGCCAGCAGTAATCTTGAGGAGCAGTTCTTC
CDR3aa: CASSNLEEQFF

j_gene: TRBJ1-1
v_gene: TRBV29-1
d_gene: NA
abundance: few
CDR3nt: TGCAGCGTTGAAGATGGAACCGCTGGTGGGTTAATCTTT
CDR3aa: CSVEDGTAGGLIF

j_gene: TRBJ1-2
v_gene: TRBV19
d_gene: TRBD1
abundance: NA
CDR3nt: TGTGCCAGTAGTACAAGACCGACAGGGCCTAACTATGGCTACACCTTC
CDR3aa: CASSTRPTGPNYGYTF

j_gene: TRBJ2-7
v_gene: TRBV15
d_gene: NA
abundance: NA
CDR3nt: TGTGCCACCAGCAGAGGCCGGACAGTTACCTACGAGCAGTACTTC
CDR3aa: CATSRGRTVTYEQYF

j_gene: TRBJ2-7
v_gene: TRBV29-1
d_gene: NA
abundance: once
CDR3nt: TGCAGCGTTGGGGCAGGGCAAGAGCAGTACTTC
CDR3aa: CSVGAGQEQYF

j_gene: TRBJ1-1
v_gene: TRBV6-5
d_gene: NA
abundance: NA
CDR3nt: TGTGCCATACAGGGCGCGAACACTGAAGCTTTCTTT
CDR3aa: CAIQGANTEAFF

j_gene: TRBJ1-3
v_gene: TRBV24-1
d_gene: TRBD1
abundance: NA
CDR3nt: TGTGCCACCAGTGATCCCCTGGACAGGGCTGGAAACACCATATATTTT
CDR3aa: CATSDPLDRAGNTIYF

j_gene: TRBJ2-1
v_gene: TRBV7-3
d_gene: TRBD2
abundance: NA
CDR3nt: TGTGCCAGCAGCGAGGAAACTAGCGGGATCAGTAATGAGCAGTTCTTC
CDR3aa: CASSEETSGISNEQFF

j_gene: TRBJ2-5
v_gene: TRBV11-3
d_gene: TRBD2
abundance: NA
CDR3nt: TGTGCCAGCAGCCGTGGGGCGGGGGACCACCAAGAGACCCAGTACTTC
CDR3aa: CASSRGAGDHQETQYF

j_gene: TRBJ1-4
v_gene: TRBV7-6
d_gene: NA
abundance: NA
CDR3nt: TGTGCCAGCAGCAAAAAAACCGTTTTGGCCGCAACTAATGAAAAACTGTTTTTT
CDR3aa: CASSKKTVLAATNEKLFF

j_gene: TRBJ2-6
v_gene: TRBV28
d_gene: TRBD2
abundance: NA
CDR3nt: TGTGCCAGCAGTACCCGGACTAGCGGGACTGGGGCCAACGTCCTGACTTTC
CDR3aa: CASSTRTSGTGANVLTF

j_gene: TRBJ2-7
v_gene: TRBV27
d_gene: NA
abundance: NA
CDR3nt: TGTGCCAGCAGTTTAAAGGCTAGTCAGGTCTACGAGCAGTACTTC
CDR3aa: CASSLKASQVYEQYF

j_gene: TRBJ2-5
v_gene: TRBV7-2
d_gene: TRBD2
abundance: NA
CDR3nt: TGTGCCAGCAGCTTAGATGGGGGGGAAGAGACCCAGTACTTC
CDR3aa: CASSLDGGEETQYF

j_gene: TRBJ1-6
v_gene: TRBV2
d_gene: NA
abundance: NA
CDR3nt: TGTGCCAGCAGTTACAGCGCAAATTCACCCCTCCACTTT
CDR3aa: CASSYSANSPLHF

j_gene: TRBJ2-7
v_gene: TRBV29-1
d_gene: NA
abundance: NA
CDR3nt: TGCAGCGCAATGACCCATGTCTACGAGCAGTACTTC
CDR3aa: CSAMTHVYEQYF

j_gene: TRBJ2-5
v_gene: TRBV28
d_gene: NA
abundance: NA
CDR3nt: TGTGCCAGCAGTTTATCAGGGCTGGGGGAGACCCAGTACTTC
CDR3aa: CASSLSGLGETQYF

j_gene: TRBJ1-2
v_gene: TRBV11-2
d_gene: NA
abundance: NA
CDR3nt: TGTGCCAGCAGCTTAGTGGGGCCAGGGGACCCTTATGGCTACACCTTC
CDR3aa: CASSLVGPGDPYGYTF

j_gene: TRBJ2-7
v_gene: TRBV5-1
d_gene: NA
abundance: once
CDR3nt: TGCGCCAGCAGCGCGAGCTCCTACGAGCAGTACTTC
CDR3aa: CASSASSYEQYF

j_gene: TRBJ2-1
v_gene: TRBV7-6
d_gene: TRBD2
abundance: NA
CDR3nt: TGTGCCAGCAGCTTAGCCTTTACTAGCGGGGGAGTCTCCTACAATGAGCAGTTCTTC
CDR3aa: CASSLAFTSGGVSYNEQFF

j_gene: TRBJ2-7
v_gene: TRBV12-5
d_gene: NA
abundance: once
CDR3nt: TGTGCTAGTGGTTTGGTACCCCCAGGCTACTCCTACGAGCAGTACTTC
CDR3aa: CASGLVPPGYSYEQYF

j_gene: TRBJ2-7
v_gene: TRBV4-2
d_gene: TRBD2
abundance: NA
CDR3nt: TGTGCCAGCAGCCAAGATTTGCGGGGGGGGAACTACGAGCAGTACTTC
CDR3aa: CASSQDLRGGNYEQYF

j_gene: TRBJ2-7
v_gene: TRBV7-9
d_gene: NA
abundance: NA
CDR3nt: TGTGCCAGCACCGTAACAGGGCCTTACTACGAGCAGTACTTC
CDR3aa: CASTVTGPYYEQYF

j_gene: TRBJ1-6
v_gene: TRBV18
d_gene: TRBD1
abundance: NA
CDR3nt: TGTGCCAGCTCACCCTCCTCGGGACAGGATAATTCACCCCTCCACTTT
CDR3aa: CASSPSSGQDNSPLHF

j_gene: TRBJ2-6
v_gene: TRBV29-1
d_gene: NA
abundance: NA
CDR3nt: TGCAGCGTTGAAAGGGACATAAACTCTGGGGCCAACGTCCTGACTTTC
CDR3aa: CSVERDINSGANVLTF

j_gene: TRBJ1-6
v_gene: TRBV11-3
d_gene: TRBD1
abundance: NA
CDR3nt: TGTGCCAGCAGCTTCAGGGGGAGACCCTATAATTCACCCCTCCACTTT
CDR3aa: CASSFRGRPYNSPLHF

j_gene: TRBJ1-1
v_gene: TRBV5-1
d_gene: NA
abundance: NA
CDR3nt: TGCGCCAGCAGCTTGGGTCCAGGTGTTCTCACTGAAGCTTTCTTT
CDR3aa: CASSLGPGVLTEAFF

j_gene: TRBJ1-1
v_gene: TRBV6-6
d_gene: NA
abundance: NA
CDR3nt: TGTGCCAGCACCTCCCCAGTAGATAACACTGAAGCTTTCTTT
CDR3aa: CASTSPVDNTEAFF

j_gene: TRBJ2-7
v_gene: TRBV28
d_gene: TRBD1
abundance: NA
CDR3nt: TGTGCCAGCAGTTTTCCGGGTGGACAGGTTCGCGAGCAGTACTTC
CDR3aa: CASSFPGGQVREQYF

j_gene: TRBJ2-1
v_gene: TRBV10-3
d_gene: TRBD2
abundance: NA
CDR3nt: TGTGCCATCAGTGAGGTACTAGCGGGATACAATGAGCAGTTCTTC
CDR3aa: CAISEVLAGYNEQFF

j_gene: TRBJ1-1
v_gene: TRBV10-3
d_gene: NA
abundance: NA
CDR3nt: TGTGCCATCAAGCCCCGGAACACTGAAGCTTTCTTT
CDR3aa: CAIKPRNTEAFF

j_gene: TRBJ2-3
v_gene: TRBV6-5
d_gene: NA
abundance: NA
CDR3nt: TGTGCCAGCAGTGACTCGTGGGATACGCAGTATTTT
CDR3aa: CASSDSWDTQYF

j_gene: TRBJ2-7
v_gene: TRBV3-1/TRBV3-2
d_gene: NA
abundance: NA
CDR3nt: TGTGCCAGCAGCCAAGTGGGTGTAGTAGAGCAGTACTTC
CDR3aa: CASSQVGVVEQYF

j_gene: TRBJ1-5
v_gene: TRBV24-1
d_gene: NA
abundance: once
CDR3nt: TGTGCCACCAGTGGGGGGGGAATCAATCAGCCCCAGCATTTT
CDR3aa: CATSGGGINQPQHF